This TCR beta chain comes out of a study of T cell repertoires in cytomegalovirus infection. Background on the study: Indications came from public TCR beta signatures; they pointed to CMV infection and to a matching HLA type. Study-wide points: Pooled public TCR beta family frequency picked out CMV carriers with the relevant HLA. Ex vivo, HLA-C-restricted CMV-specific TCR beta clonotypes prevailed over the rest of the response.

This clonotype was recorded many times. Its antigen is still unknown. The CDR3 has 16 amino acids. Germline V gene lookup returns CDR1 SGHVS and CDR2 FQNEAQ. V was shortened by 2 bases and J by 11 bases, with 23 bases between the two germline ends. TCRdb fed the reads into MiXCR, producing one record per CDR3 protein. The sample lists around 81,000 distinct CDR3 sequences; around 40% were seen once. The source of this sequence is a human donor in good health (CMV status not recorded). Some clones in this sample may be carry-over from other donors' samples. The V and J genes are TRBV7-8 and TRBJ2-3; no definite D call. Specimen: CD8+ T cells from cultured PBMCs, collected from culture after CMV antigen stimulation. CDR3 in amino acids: CASSLLLVSNFDEQYF. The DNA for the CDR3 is TGTGCCAGCAGCTTACTCCTAGTCTCCAATTTTGATGAGCAGTATTTT.